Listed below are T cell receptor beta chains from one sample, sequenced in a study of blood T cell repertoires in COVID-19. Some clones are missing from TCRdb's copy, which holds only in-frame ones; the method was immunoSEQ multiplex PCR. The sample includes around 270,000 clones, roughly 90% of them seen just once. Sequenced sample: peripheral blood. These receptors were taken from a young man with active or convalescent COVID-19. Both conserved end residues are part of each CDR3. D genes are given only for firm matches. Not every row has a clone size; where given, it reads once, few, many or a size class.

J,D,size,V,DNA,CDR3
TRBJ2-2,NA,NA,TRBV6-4,TGTGCCAGCAGTGACTCCCCTCGAGACACCGGGGAGCTGTTTTTT,CASSDSPRDTGELFF
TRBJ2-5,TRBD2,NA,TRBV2,TGTGCCAGCATGCTAGCGGGGACCCAAGAGACCCAGTACTTC,CASMLAGTQETQYF
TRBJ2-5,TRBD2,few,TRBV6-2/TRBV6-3,TGTGCCAGCAGTCTGGGACTAGCGGGGGCCCAAGAGACCCAGTACTTC,CASSLGLAGAQETQYF
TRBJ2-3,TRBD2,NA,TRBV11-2,TGTGCCAGCAGCCTCCTCGGGGGGGCCGTAGATACGCAGTATTTT,CASSLLGGAVDTQYF
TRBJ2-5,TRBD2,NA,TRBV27,TGTGCCAGCAGAACCAGACTAGCGGGGGGCGGGGAGACCCAGTACTTC,CASRTRLAGGGETQYF
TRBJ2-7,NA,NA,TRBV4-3,TGCGCCAGCAGCCAAGATTGGGGGGGCAATTACTACGAGCAGTACTTC,CASSQDWGGNYYEQYF
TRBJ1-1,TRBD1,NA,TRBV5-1,TGCGCCAGCAGCCCCACCCCGGGACAGGGGGACACTGAAGCTTTCTTT,CASSPTPGQGDTEAFF
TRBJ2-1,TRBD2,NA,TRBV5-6,TGTGCCAGCAGCTTGAGACTAGCGGGGATCAATGAGCAGTTCTTC,CASSLRLAGINEQFF
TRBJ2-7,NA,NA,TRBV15,TGTGCCACCAGCACTCCGGGGGGCAGGCAGTACTTC,CATSTPGGRQYF
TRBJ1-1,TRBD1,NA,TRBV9,TGTGCCAGCAGGCCGGGACAGGGGGACAACACTGAAGCTTTCTTT,CASRPGQGDNTEAFF
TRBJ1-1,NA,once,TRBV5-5,TGTGCCAGCAGCTTGGCCACGGGAGGAGTTACTGAAGCTTTCTTT,CASSLATGGVTEAFF
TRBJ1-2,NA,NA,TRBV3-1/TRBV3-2,TGTGCCAGCAGCCAACTAGCGGGTGGCAGCTATGGCTACACCTTC,CASSQLAGGSYGYTF
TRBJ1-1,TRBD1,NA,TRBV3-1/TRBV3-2,TGTGCCAGCAGCCCAAGGACAGGGGGCGTCACTGAAGCTTTCTTT,CASSPRTGGVTEAFF
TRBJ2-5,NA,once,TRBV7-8,TGTGCCAGCAGCCTCCGGGGGAGAGAGACCCAGTACTTC,CASSLRGRETQYF
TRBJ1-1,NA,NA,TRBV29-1,TGCAGCGTTGGCTTGAGGGAGGCAACGAACACTGAAGCTTTCTTT,CSVGLREATNTEAFF
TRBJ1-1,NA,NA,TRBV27,TGTGCCAGCAGTTTAGGTGGGGGGAGGAACACTGAAGCTTTCTTT,CASSLGGGRNTEAFF
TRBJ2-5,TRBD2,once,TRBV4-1,TGCGCCAGCTCCCAACCACGGGGGGGCCTCGTTGACGGAGAGACCCAGTACTTC,CASSQPRGGLVDGETQYF
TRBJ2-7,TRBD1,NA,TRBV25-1,TGTGCCAGCAGTCCGACAGGGGCCTACGAGCAGTACTTC,CASSPTGAYEQYF
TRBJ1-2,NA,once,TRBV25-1,TGTGCCAGCAGTTATCGGGGAAAAGACTATGGCTACACCTTC,CASSYRGKDYGYTF
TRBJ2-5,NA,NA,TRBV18,TGTGCCAGCTCACCGTCGGAGACCCAGTACTTC,CASSPSETQYF
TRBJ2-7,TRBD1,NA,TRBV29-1,TGCAGCGCGTCGGGACAGACCGCCTACGAGCAGTACTTC,CSASGQTAYEQYF
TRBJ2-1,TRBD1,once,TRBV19,TGTGCCAGTAGCCCTATGACAGGGTCCCACAATGAGCAGTTCTTC,CASSPMTGSHNEQFF
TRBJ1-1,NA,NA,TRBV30,TGTGCCTGGAGTGTACCTCAGGGCGGGACCACTGAAGCTTTCTTT,CAWSVPQGGTTEAFF
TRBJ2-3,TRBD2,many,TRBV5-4,TGTGCCAGCAGCTTGGCCGGACTAGAAAATACGCAGTATTTT,CASSLAGLENTQYF
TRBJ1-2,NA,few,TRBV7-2,TGTGCCAGTCGTGAGGTCTATGGCTACACCTTC,CASREVYGYTF
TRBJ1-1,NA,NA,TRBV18,TGTGCCAGCTCACCACGGCGGGCAGCTTTCTTT,CASSPRRAAFF
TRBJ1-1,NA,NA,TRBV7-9,TGTGCCAGCAGCTCGGGACAACACACTGAAGCTTTCTTT,CASSSGQHTEAFF
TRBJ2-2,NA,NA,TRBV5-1,TGCGCCAGCAGCTTGGAAGCGACGTCCACCGGGGAGCTGTTTTTT,CASSLEATSTGELFF
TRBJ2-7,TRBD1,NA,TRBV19,TGTGCCAGTAGTATGGGACAGGGGTTTACCTACGAGCAGTACTTC,CASSMGQGFTYEQYF